A single sample is the source of the 2 T cell receptor beta chains below, sequenced in a study of T cell responses to AZD1222 COVID-19 vaccine. Profiling relied on immunoSEQ multiplex PCR, and the TCRdb table lists in-frame clones only, not all of them. The table lists approximately 190,000 clones, roughly 92% of them singletons. The material sequenced was peripheral blood, taken 28 days after the second AZD1222 dose. The receptors shown here come from an adult who received the AZD1222 COVID-19 vaccine.

The chain joins TRBV7-2 to TRBJ2-7; TRBD1 might be the D (6 bases). The V gene's germline CDR1 is SGHTA and CDR2 FQGNSA. The CDR3 extends over 15 amino acids. V lost 5 bases and J 0 bases, leaving 14 bases between the germline ends. CDR3 nucleotides: TGTGCCAGCAGCGCAATGGACAGTTTCTCCTACGAGCAGTACTTC. This gives the protein CASSAMDSFSYEQYF.

V and J are TRBV7-9 and TRBJ1-2, with D possibly being TRBD1 (5 bases). V lost 2 bases to trimming and J lost 8 bases, with 12 bases between them. This CDR3 spans 13 amino acids. Per the germline V gene, CDR1 is SEHNR and CDR2 is FQNEAQ (reference sequence). The DNA of the CDR3 is TGTGCCAGCAGCTTACAGGGTTGGCTCGGCTACACCTTC. Residues: CASSLQGWLGYTF.